The 12 T cell receptor beta chains listed next were all sequenced from one sample in a study of T cell repertoires in cytomegalovirus infection. These receptors lack a known antigen. TCRdb itself ran the reads through MiXCR, one entry per CDR3 protein. The sample has some 500,000 distinct CDR3 sequences, around a third seen once. Sequenced material: cultured PBMCs, taken from culture after CMV antigen stimulation. These receptors were collected from a human donor in good health (CMV status not recorded). Some clones in this sample may be carry-over from other donors' samples.

This clonotype was counted a few times. The CDR3 bases are TGTGCCATCAGTGAGTCGCCAAGCGGGAGAGGAACAGATACGCAGTATTTT. Its protein is CAISESPSGRGTDTQYF. This chain uses TRBV10-3 with TRBJ2-3; 8 bases map to TRBD2. CDR1 and CDR2 (germline): ENHRY, SYGVKD. Trimming cost V 0 bases and J 3 bases; bases outside gene matches: 8. This CDR3 spans 17 amino acids.

CDR3 in DNA: TGTGCCAGCAGCCACTACCAAGGGGTGCTGTTTTTT. It translates to CASSHYQGVLFF. The chain recombines TRBV7-2 with TRBJ1-4; D is perhaps TRBD1 (5 bases). The CDR3 has 12 residues. Trimming pared 5 bases from V and 14 bases from J, leaving 15 bases between. CDR1 is SGHTA, CDR2 FQGNSA, per germline.

This clonotype showed up just a few times. The gene calls are TRBV10-3 and TRBJ2-5; the D call may be TRBD1 or TRBD2 (5 bases each). The germline V gene encodes CDR1 ENHRY and CDR2 SYGVKD. CDR3 length: 16 amino acids. The V end lost 4 bases, the J end lost 1 base, and 16 bases lay between the germline ends. CDR3 region: CAISVVGENPQETQYF. CDR3 nucleotides: TGTGCCATCAGTGTAGTGGGGGAAAATCCCCAAGAGACCCAGTACTTC.

This clonotype has only one observation. The genes are TRBV7-2 and TRBJ2-3, with D possibly TRBD2 on 5 matching bases. Germline lookup yields CDR1 SGHTA and CDR2 FQGNSA. Trimming took off 5 bases at V and 4 bases at J, with 22 bases between the two ends. The CDR3 totals 17 residues. CDR3 nucleotides: TGTGCCAGCAGCCCCCCTGGGGTAGCGTCAGGTCCAGATACGCAGTATTTT. Its protein product is CASSPPGVASGPDTQYF. The full variable domain, its missing parts supplied by reference TRBV7-2 and TRBJ2-3, is GAGVSQSPSNKVTEKGKDVELRCDPISGHTALYWYRQSLGQGLEFLIYFQGNSAPDKSGLPSDRFSAERTGGSVSTLTIQRTQQEDSAVYLCASSPPGVASGPDTQYFGPGTRLTVL.

The chain carries TRBV2 and TRBJ2-3, with 13 positions matching TRBD2. The germline CDR1 and CDR2 sequences are SNHLY and FYNNEI. The CDR3 extends over 16 amino acids. Losses at the gene ends were 7 bases for V and 2 bases for J; bases not matched to a gene: 6. In DNA, the CDR3 is TGTGCCAGCAAACTAGGACTAGCGGGGGCCACAGATACGCAGTATTTT. Amino acid sequence: CASKLGLAGATDTQYF. The whole variable domain, remainder taken from reference TRBV2 and TRBJ2-3, is EPEVTQTPSHQVTQMGQEVILRCVPISNHLYFYWYRQILGQKVEFLVSFYNNEISEKSEIFDDQFSVERPDGSNFTLKIRSTKLEDSAMYFCASKLGLAGATDTQYFGPGTRLTVL.

The gene calls are TRBV6-2 or TRBV6-3 and TRBJ2-1; TRBD2 agrees at 8 bases. This CDR3 is 17 amino acids long. CDR1 is MNHEY, CDR2 SVGEGT, per germline. V was clipped by 6 bases and J by 4 bases; unmatched bases: 14. The CDR3 DNA follows: TGTGCCAGCAGGCAGGGGACTAGTGGGGCCCTTTACAATGAGCAGTTCTTC. Its protein is CASRQGTSGALYNEQFF.

The table lists this clonotype with a count of one. The gene calls are TRBV15 and TRBJ2-1; either TRBD1 or TRBD2 may fit D (5 bases each). The CDR3 is 12 residues long. Looked up from germline, CDR1 is LNHNV and CDR2 is YYDKDF (reference sequence). Trimming took off 1 base at V and 9 bases at J, with 7 bases between the two ends. The CDR3 loop reads CATSRGGFEQFF. CDR3 nucleotides: TGTGCCACCAGCAGAGGGGGGTTTGAGCAGTTCTTC.

This clonotype was detected only a few times. The V and J genes are TRBV20-1 and TRBJ1-5; 7 nucleotides align to TRBD1. This CDR3 region has 15 residues. V was clipped by 2 bases and J by 5 bases; unmatched bases: 9. The germline gives CDR1 DFQATT, CDR2 SNEGSKA (reference sequence). Here the CDR3 reads CSARPRQGHHQPQHF. DNA for the CDR3: TGCAGTGCTAGACCGCGACAGGGTCACCATCAGCCCCAGCATTTT.

The table lists this clonotype with a few counts. This rearrangement joins TRBV7-9 to TRBJ1-5, with D perhaps TRBD1 (6 bases). The CDR3 totals 18 residues. Per germline, CDR1 SEHNR and CDR2 FQNEAQ (reference sequence). Trimming left V 1 base short and J 5 bases short, with 21 bases between. The DNA of the CDR3 is TGTGCCAGCAGCTTAGTTCAGGGGCTTGGGGCAGTCCATCAGCCCCAGCATTTT. This sequence encodes CASSLVQGLGAVHQPQHF.

V gene TRBV20-1 combines with J gene TRBJ2-5, with D uncertain. Trimming left V 4 bases short and J 4 bases short, with 19 bases between. This CDR3 contains 15 residues. CDR1 and CDR2 from the germline V gene are DFQATT and SNEGSKA (reference sequence). CDR3 bases: TGCAGTGCTACAAACGTACTACGGTGGGGAGAGACCCAGTACTTC. Amino acid sequence: CSATNVLRWGETQYF.

This clonotype was picked up a small number of times. This chain joins TRBV12-3 or TRBV12-4 and TRBJ2-3; D not certain. V lost 3 bases to trimming and J lost 6 bases, with 4 bases between them. There are 11 residues in the CDR3. CDR3 in DNA: TGTGCCAGCAGTTTTAAGGATACGCAGTATTTT. Protein: CASSFKDTQYF.

This clonotype came up a few times. The genes are TRBV4-2 and TRBJ2-7, with D tentatively TRBD2 (5 bases). The CDR3 extends over 15 amino acids. V gave up 0 bases and J gave up 2 bases, with 11 bases separating them. Germline CDR1 reads LGHNA; CDR2 reads YNFKEQ. CDR3 nucleotide sequence: TGTGCCAGCAGCCAAGAGGAAACGGGGACCTACGAGCAGTACTTC. It yields the protein CASSQEETGTYEQYF.